Presented here are 14 T cell receptor beta chains from one specimen sequenced in a study of shared clonotypes between healthy human individuals. Assay: immunoSEQ multiplex PCR; the TCRdb copy retains only in-frame clones and omits some. The sample has roughly 590,000 clones, roughly 95% seen once. It was CD45RO-negative cells, positively selected for CCR7, that made up naive CD8 cells, with terminally differentiated effector memory CD45RA+ cells excluded. Sequenced: naive CD8+ T cells sorted from blood. The receptor source for this set is a woman in her 30s in good health.

The chain links TRBV7-6 to TRBJ2-7, with 8 positions matching TRBD2. This CDR3 comprises 16 residues. The germline gives CDR1 SGHVS, CDR2 FNYEAQ. Germline trimming cut 5 bases from V and 5 bases from J; bases unmatched to any gene: 14. The CDR3 here is CASSPRPAGEGHEQYF. The CDR3 DNA follows: TGTGCCAGCAGCCCCCGGCCAGCGGGAGAAGGCCACGAGCAGTACTTC.

This chain links TRBV27 with TRBJ2-7; the D gene is possibly TRBD2 (6 bases). The CDR3 runs to 13 residues. Germline lookup yields CDR1 MNHEY and CDR2 SMNVEV (reference sequence). V was trimmed by 4 bases and J by 6 bases, leaving 13 bases between them. CDR3 bases: TGTGCCAGCAGTTCGGGAGCAGGGTTCGAGCAGTACTTC. This codes for CASSSGAGFEQYF.

The J gene is TRBJ1-5, the V gene TRBV10-3; D unclear. CDR3 size: 18 residues. Germline CDR1 reads ENHRY; CDR2 reads SYGVKD. V was shortened by 2 bases and J by 0 bases, with 17 bases between the two germline ends. The CDR3 reads CAISEPGGSQHSNQPQHF. The CDR3 nucleotides are TGTGCCATCAGTGAGCCGGGCGGATCGCAGCATAGCAATCAGCCCCAGCATTTT.

The CDR3 reads CASSDSPDPDTQYF. The CDR3 DNA reads as TGTGCCAGCAGCGACTCCCCGGACCCAGATACGCAGTATTTT. The chain uses TRBV21-1 and TRBJ2-3. TRBV21-1 is noted as a pseudogene. The CDR3 covers 14 residues.

The J gene is TRBJ1-5, the V gene TRBV18; no firm D call. Trimming took off 3 bases at V and 11 bases at J, with 20 bases between the two ends. Germline CDR1 KGHSH, CDR2 LQKENI. The CDR3 loop spans 15 amino acids. The CDR3, as DNA: TGTGCCAGCTCACCGGAGGGCGCGCATTGGATTTCCCAGCATTTT. This sequence encodes CASSPEGAHWISQHF. The whole variable domain, remainder taken from reference TRBV18 and TRBJ1-5, is NAGVMQNPRHLVRRRGQEARLRCSPMKGHSHVYWYRQLPEEGLKFMVYLQKENIIDESGMPKERFSAEFPKEGPSILRIQQVVRGDSAAYFCASSPEGAHWISQHFGDGTRLSIL.

This chain links TRBV15 with TRBJ1-3; unclear D gene. Germline V gives CDR1 LNHNV, CDR2 YYDKDF (reference sequence). The CDR3 is 15 residues long. V shed 4 bases and J shed 0 bases, with 10 bases lying between them. CDR3 nucleotide sequence: TGTGCCACCAGCATAGACGCAAGCTCTGGAAACACCATATATTTT. This gives the protein CATSIDASSGNTIYF.

The chain recombines TRBV27 with TRBJ1-2; 8 bases fit TRBD1. With V trimmed by 0 bases and J by 1 base, 10 bases remained unmatched. The CDR3 is 18 amino acids. Germline V gene data show CDR1 as MNHEY and CDR2 as SMNVEV (reference sequence). CDR3 sequence: CASSLSAGTGLVNYGYTF. CDR3 sequence (DNA): TGTGCCAGCAGTTTATCCGCAGGGACAGGCCTTGTTAACTATGGCTACACCTTC.

The rearrangement links TRBV7-9 to TRBJ1-3; tentative D call: TRBD1 (5 bases). The CDR3 is 17 amino acids. Per germline, CDR1 SEHNR and CDR2 FQNEAQ (reference sequence). V dropped 6 bases and J dropped 0 bases, with 18 bases sitting between them. The CDR3 sequence: CASSLSGALDSGNTIYF. CDR3 nucleotide sequence: TGTGCCAGCAGTTTGAGTGGGGCGCTCGACTCTGGAAACACCATATATTTT.

The V gene is TRBV12-1, the J gene TRBJ1-4. TRBV12-1 is a pseudogene locus. This CDR3 is built from 14 residues. CDR3 protein: CASNSGATNEKLFF. The DNA of the CDR3 is TGTGCCAGCAACTCGGGAGCAACTAATGAAAAACTGTTTTTT.

CDR3 amino acids: CASRTGANVDEAFF. CDR3 DNA: TGTGCCAGTAGGACAGGGGCTAACGTGGATGAAGCTTTCTTT. V usage is TRBV6-1 and J usage is TRBJ1-1; 9 bases agree with TRBD1. The CDR3 is made up of 14 amino acids. Germline CDR1 MNHNS, CDR2 SASEGT. V shed 9 bases and J 7 bases; nucleotides not matched to a gene: 12.

The chain joins TRBV10-1 to TRBJ2-5; 10 positions agree with TRBD1. V lost 4 bases to trimming and J lost 4 bases; unmatched junction nucleotides: 6. CDR1 is WNHNN, CDR2 SYGVQD, per germline (reference sequence). This CDR3 is built from 15 residues. The CDR3 DNA reads as TGCGCCAGCAGTGTGGGGACAGGGGCTGGAGAGACCCAGTACTTC. Amino acid sequence: CASSVGTGAGETQYF.

V usage is TRBV28 and J usage is TRBJ2-1; TRBD2 aligns across 13 bases. The CDR3 consists of 17 residues. Germline loops: CDR1 MDHEN, CDR2 SYDVKM. V gave up 3 bases and J gave up 2 bases; unmatched junction bases: 4. The CDR3 is CASSLTSGRPAYNEQFF. Written as DNA, the CDR3 is TGTGCCAGCAGTTTGACTAGCGGGAGGCCAGCCTACAATGAGCAGTTCTTC.

This rearrangement joins TRBV27 to TRBJ2-2; TRBD2 aligns across 7 bases. The CDR3 has 14 amino acids. Looked up from germline, CDR1 is MNHEY and CDR2 is SMNVEV (reference sequence). V gave up 8 bases and J gave up 4 bases; unmatched junction bases: 7. As DNA, the CDR3 is TGTGCCAGCGCCCGGGGGGTAGGCACCGGGGAGCTGTTTTTT. It codes for CASARGVGTGELFF.

The chain recombines TRBV15 with TRBJ2-7; TRBD1 might be the D (6 bases). The CDR3 runs 16 residues. V was shortened by 1 base and J by 2 bases, with 15 bases between the two germline ends. Germline lookup yields CDR1 LNHNV and CDR2 YYDKDF (reference sequence). The CDR3 here is CATSRGHRVKTYEQYF. CDR3 DNA: TGTGCCACCAGCAGAGGCCACAGGGTCAAAACCTACGAGCAGTACTTC.